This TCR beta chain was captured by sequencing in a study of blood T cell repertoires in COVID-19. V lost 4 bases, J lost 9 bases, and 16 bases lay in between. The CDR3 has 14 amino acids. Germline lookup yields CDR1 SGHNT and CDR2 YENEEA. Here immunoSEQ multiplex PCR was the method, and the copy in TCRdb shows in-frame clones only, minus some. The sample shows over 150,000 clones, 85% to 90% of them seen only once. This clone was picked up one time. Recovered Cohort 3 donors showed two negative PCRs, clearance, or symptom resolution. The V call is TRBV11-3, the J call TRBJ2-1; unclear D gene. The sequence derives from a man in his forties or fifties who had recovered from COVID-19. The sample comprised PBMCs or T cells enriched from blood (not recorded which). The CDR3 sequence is CASSSMLGSTEQFF. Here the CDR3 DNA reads TGTGCCAGCAGCTCTATGCTGGGCTCAACTGAGCAGTTCTTC.